This TCR beta chain is drawn from a study of Ad26.COV2.S vaccination and SARS-CoV-2 variants. Overall study context: The Ad26.COV2.S arm of the COV1001 trial was where the donor was placed.

The method was immunoSEQ multiplex PCR; TCRdb's version includes in-frame clones alone and lacks a portion of them. The data contain around 310,000 clones, 85% to 90% of them seen just once; the ten biggest clones take up around 5.5%. Germline CDR1 reads SEHNR; CDR2 reads FQNEAQ (reference sequence). The CDR3 totals 16 residues. Trimming took 1 base from V and 2 from J, leaving 13 bases between them. Study-wide findings and caveats: Spike-specific TCR breadth ran higher among vaccine recipients than placebo recipients. Reportedly, spike-specific CD8+ and CD4+ T cell responses achieved substantial breadth once vaccination had taken place.

The treatment was: some 20 received Ad26.COV2.S at low or high dose, single or two shots; five or six received placebo; per-sample allocation not given. Specimens were obtained on day 63 following the first vaccine or placebo injection. This person who donated was an adult of 18-55 years in Boston. With respect to this clone: Its antigen is unknown.

The TCR comes from a person between 18 and 65 years old who received the Ad26.COV2.S COVID-19 vaccine or a placebo. The V call is TRBV7-9, the J call TRBJ2-3; D possibly corresponds to TRBD1 (5 bases). This sample comprised peripheral blood, obtained in a trial of Ad26.COV2.S vaccine versus placebo. The CDR3 DNA is TGTGCCAGCAGCTTAGGAGAGCTGGGGCCCACAGATACGCAGTATTTT. The encoded protein is CASSLGELGPTDTQYF. The full variable domain, in which reference TRBV7-9 and TRBJ2-3 provide the parts outside the CDR3, is DTGVSQNPRHKITKRGQNVTFRCDPISEHNRLYWYRQTLGQGPEFLTYFQNEAQLEKSRLLSDRFSAERPKGSFSTLEIQRTEQGDSAMYLCASSLGELGPTDTQYFGPGTRLTVL.